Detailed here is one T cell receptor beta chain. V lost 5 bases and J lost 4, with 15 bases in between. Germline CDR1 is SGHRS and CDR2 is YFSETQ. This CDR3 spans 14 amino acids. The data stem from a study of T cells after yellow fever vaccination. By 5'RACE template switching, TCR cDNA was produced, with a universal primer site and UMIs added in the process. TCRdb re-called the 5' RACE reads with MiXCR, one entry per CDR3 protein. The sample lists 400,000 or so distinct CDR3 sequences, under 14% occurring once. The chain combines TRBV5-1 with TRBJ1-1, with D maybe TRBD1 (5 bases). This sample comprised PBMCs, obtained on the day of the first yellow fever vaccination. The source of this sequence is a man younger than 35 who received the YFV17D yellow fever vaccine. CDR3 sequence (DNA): TGCGCCAGCAGAGCCCCTGGGGGAGGCACTGAAGCTTTCTTT. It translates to CASRAPGGGTEAFF.